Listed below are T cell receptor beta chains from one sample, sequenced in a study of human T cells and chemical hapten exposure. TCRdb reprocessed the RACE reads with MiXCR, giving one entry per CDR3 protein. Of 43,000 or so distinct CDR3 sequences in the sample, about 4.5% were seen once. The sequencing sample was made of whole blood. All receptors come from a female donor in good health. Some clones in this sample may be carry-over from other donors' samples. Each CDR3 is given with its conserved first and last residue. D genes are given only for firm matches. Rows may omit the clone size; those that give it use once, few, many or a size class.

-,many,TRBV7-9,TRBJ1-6,TGTGCCAGCAGCCCTTTAGCTCGGTGGGCCGGGGGTAATTCACCCCTCCACTTT,CASSPLARWAGGNSPLHF
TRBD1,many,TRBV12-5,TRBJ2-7,TGTGCTAGTGGTCTCGGGACAGGGTCCTACGAGCAGTACTTC,CASGLGTGSYEQYF
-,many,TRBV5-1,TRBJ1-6,TGCGCCAGCAGCTTGGACGGGAATAATTCACCCCTCCACTTT,CASSLDGNNSPLHF
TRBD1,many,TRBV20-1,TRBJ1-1,TGCAGTGCTAGAGAGACAGGGGGCTTGAACACTGAAGCTTTCTTT,CSARETGGLNTEAFF
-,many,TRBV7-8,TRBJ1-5,TGTGCCAGCAGCTTGTTAGGCACAGCAACGGGAAATCAGCCCCAGCATTTT,CASSLLGTATGNQPQHF
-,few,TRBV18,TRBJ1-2,TGTGCCAGCTCACCACAGGGCTATGGCTACACCTTC,CASSPQGYGYTF
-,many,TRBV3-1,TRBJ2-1,TGTGCCAGCAGCCAAGATAGGGCGCGGCTGATAAACAATGAGCAGTTCTTC,CASSQDRARLINNEQFF
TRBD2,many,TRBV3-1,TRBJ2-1,TGTGCCAGCAGCCAGGGCCTAGCGGGGGGGGATGAGCAGTTCTTC,CASSQGLAGGDEQFF
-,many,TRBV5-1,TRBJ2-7,TGCGCCAGCAGCTCGGCCCAGGGTCCCTACGAGCAGTACTTC,CASSSAQGPYEQYF
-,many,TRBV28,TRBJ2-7,TGTGCCAGCAGTTTTAGTTCCTACGAGCAGTACTTC,CASSFSSYEQYF
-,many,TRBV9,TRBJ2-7,TGTGCCAGCAGCGAGGCCAGGACTTCCGAGCAGTACTTC,CASSEARTSEQYF
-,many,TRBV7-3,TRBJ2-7,TGTGCCAGCAGCTTATTTACGGACTACGAGCAGTACTTC,CASSLFTDYEQYF
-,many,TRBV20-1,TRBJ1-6,TGCAGTGCTAACGGAGTACCAAATTCACCCCTCCACTTT,CSANGVPNSPLHF
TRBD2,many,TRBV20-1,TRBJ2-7,TGCAGTGCTGGAAGAGCGGGGCGGTCCTACGAGCAGTACTTC,CSAGRAGRSYEQYF
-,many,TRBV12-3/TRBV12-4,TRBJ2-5,TGTGCCAGCAGCCTCAGGGCTTCCCAAGAGACCCAGTACTTC,CASSLRASQETQYF
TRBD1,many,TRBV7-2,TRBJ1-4,TGTGCCAGCAGCTTAGCCAAGAACAGGGGGCGGCCTGAAAAACTGTTTTTT,CASSLAKNRGRPEKLFF
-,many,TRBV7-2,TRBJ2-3,TGTGCCAGCAGCCTTGGGAAGAGCCAGGGCCCCACAGATACGCAGTATTTT,CASSLGKSQGPTDTQYF
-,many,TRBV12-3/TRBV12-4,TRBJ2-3,TGTGCCAGCAGCACCCGCACAGATACGCAGTATTTT,CASSTRTDTQYF
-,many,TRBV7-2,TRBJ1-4,TGTGCCAGCAGCCGGGACCGGAATGAAAAACTGTTTTTT,CASSRDRNEKLFF
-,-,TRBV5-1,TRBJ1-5,TGCGCCAGCAGCTTGGAGGGAAGTAACAATCAGCCCCAGCATTTT,CASSLEGSNNQPQHF
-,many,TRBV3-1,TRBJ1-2,TGTGCCAGCAGCCCTTTTGGACAGAGCTATGGCTACACCTTC,CASSPFGQSYGYTF
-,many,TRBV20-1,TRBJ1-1,TGCAGTGCTAACGGGAACAGGAACACTGAAGCTTTCTTT,CSANGNRNTEAFF
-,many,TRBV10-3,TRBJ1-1,TGTGCCATCGGGGGGGGGTTCGGGGCTGAAGCTTTCTTT,CAIGGGFGAEAFF
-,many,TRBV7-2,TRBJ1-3,TGTGCCAGCAGTCAGATAGGAAACACCATATATTTT,CASSQIGNTIYF
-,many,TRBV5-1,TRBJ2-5,TGCGCCAGCATTTCTTCCCCCGGGGCCGAGACCCAGTACTTC,CASISSPGAETQYF
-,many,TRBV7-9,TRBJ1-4,TGTGCCAGCAGCTTAGCGAAGGCCGCGTGGGATGAAAAACTGTTTTTT,CASSLAKAAWDEKLFF
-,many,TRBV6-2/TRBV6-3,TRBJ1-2,TGTGCCAGCAGCTCTGGACAGTACTATGGCTACACCTTC,CASSSGQYYGYTF
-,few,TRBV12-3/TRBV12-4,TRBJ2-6,TGTGCCACCCTGGGGGCTGGGGCCAACGTCCTGACTTTC,CATLGAGANVLTF
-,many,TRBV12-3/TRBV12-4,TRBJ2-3,TGTGCCAGCAGTTTCGCGACGCCAACAGATACGCAGTATTTT,CASSFATPTDTQYF
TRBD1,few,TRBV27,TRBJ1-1,TGTGCCAGCAGTATACAGGGGGCACCCTTAGATGGAGCTTTCTTT,CASSIQGAPLDGAFF
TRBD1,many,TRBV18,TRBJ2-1,TGTGCCAGCTCACCCCTGGACAGGCTGTACAATGAGCAGTTCTTC,CASSPLDRLYNEQFF
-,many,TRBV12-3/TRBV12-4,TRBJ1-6,TGTGCCAGCAGTCTGCGCAGTGGTAATTCACCCCTCCACTTT,CASSLRSGNSPLHF
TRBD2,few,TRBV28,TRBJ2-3,TGTGCCAGCACCTATCGGGGGGGGGTCACAGATACGCAGTATTTT,CASTYRGGVTDTQYF
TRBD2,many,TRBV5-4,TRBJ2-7,TGTGCCAGCAGCTTGGACTCTAGCGGGGGGGCCGACGAGCAGTACTTC,CASSLDSSGGADEQYF
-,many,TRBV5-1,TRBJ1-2,TGCGCCAGCCATTCGCAGACGTTAGATGGCTACACCTTC,CASHSQTLDGYTF
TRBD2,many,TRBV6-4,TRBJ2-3,TGTGCCAGCAGTGACCCCATCGGACTAGCGGGGGGCGTCAATAGCACAGATACGCAGTATTTT,CASSDPIGLAGGVNSTDTQYF
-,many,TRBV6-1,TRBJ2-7,TGTGCCAGCAGTGAACTGACTTTACACTTC,CASSELTLHF
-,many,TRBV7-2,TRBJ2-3,TGTGCCAGCAGCTTAGGACGGTGGGAGGCAGATACGCAGTATTTT,CASSLGRWEADTQYF
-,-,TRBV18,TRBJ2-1,TGTGCCACCACAGGGGGACTACTAAGTGAGCAGTTCTTC,CATTGGLLSEQFF
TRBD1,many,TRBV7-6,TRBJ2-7,TGTGCCAGCAGCTTAGCGGGGGACAGCTACGAGCAGTACTTC,CASSLAGDSYEQYF
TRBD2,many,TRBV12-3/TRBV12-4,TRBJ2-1,TGTGCCAGCAGTAAACGACTAGCGGGGGCCAAAGACAATGAGCAGTTCTTC,CASSKRLAGAKDNEQFF
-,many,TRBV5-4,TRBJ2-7,TGTGCCAGCAGCATCGGGACGCCCTACGAGCAGTACTTC,CASSIGTPYEQYF
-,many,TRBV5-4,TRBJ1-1,TGTGCCAGCAGTCCCGAGCTAACGACTGAAGCTTTCTTT,CASSPELTTEAFF
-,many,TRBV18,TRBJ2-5,TGTGCCAGCTCACAACTGAGGGCTAGGGAGACCCAGTACTTC,CASSQLRARETQYF
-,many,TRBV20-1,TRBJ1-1,TGCAGTGTAGGGAACACTGAAGCTTTCTTT,CSVGNTEAFF
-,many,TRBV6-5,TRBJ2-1,TGTGCCAGCTCTGGGGGTTATGAGCAGTTCTTC,CASSGGYEQFF
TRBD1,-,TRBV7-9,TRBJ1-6,TGTGCCAGCAGCTTAGTACAGGGGGCCGATTCACCCCTCCACTTT,CASSLVQGADSPLHF
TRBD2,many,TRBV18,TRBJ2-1,TGTGCCAGCTCACCAAGCGGGGGTACCTACAATGAGCAGTTCTTC,CASSPSGGTYNEQFF
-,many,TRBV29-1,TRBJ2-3,TGCAGCGTTGGGGGTCCGGGAGGCACAGATACGCAGTATTTT,CSVGGPGGTDTQYF
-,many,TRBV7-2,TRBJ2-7,TGTGCCAGCAGCCGAGAAAAGGGTGAGCAGTACTTC,CASSREKGEQYF
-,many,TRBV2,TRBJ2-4,TGTGCCACCATGGAGGACAGTGGCCTCCTAAACATTCAGTACTTC,CATMEDSGLLNIQYF
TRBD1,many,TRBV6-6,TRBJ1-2,TGTGCCAGCAGTTACTATCCTTTGGGGCAGGGGGGCCACTATGGCTACACCTTC,CASSYYPLGQGGHYGYTF
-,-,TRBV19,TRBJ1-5,TGTGCCAGTAGGACCGTTGAAAATCAGCCCCAGCATTTT,CASRTVENQPQHF
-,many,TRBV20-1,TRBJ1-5,TGCAGTGCCAAAGTGGGGAATCAGCCCCAGCATTTT,CSAKVGNQPQHF